This is a list of T cell receptor beta chains from one sample in a study of T cell changes during pregnancy in multiple sclerosis. Assay used: immunoSEQ multiplex PCR; TCRdb lists only in-frame clones, some missing. The profile shows approximately 65,000 clones, roughly nine tenths of them singletons. Sequencing used CD4+ T cells from peripheral blood mononuclear cells, obtained in the first trimester of pregnancy. All receptors come from a female donor with multiple sclerosis, enrolled in a pregnancy study. Each CDR3 is given with its conserved first and last residue. The order of the fields is J gene, clone size, D gene, V gene, CDR3 DNA, CDR3 protein. A D gene is named only where the DNA matches it firmly. Rows may omit the clone size; those that give it use once, few, many or a size class.

j_call: TRBJ1-6
clone_size: few
d_call: NA
v_call: TRBV2
cdr3_nt: TGTGCCAGCAGGGACAGACAGAATTCACCCCTCCACTTT
cdr3_aa: CASRDRQNSPLHF

j_call: TRBJ2-6
clone_size: once
d_call: TRBD1
v_call: TRBV4-1
cdr3_nt: TGCGCCAGCAGCCCGGGACAGGGGGCGTCTGGGGCCAACGTCCTGACTTTC
cdr3_aa: CASSPGQGASGANVLTF

j_call: TRBJ2-4
clone_size: NA
d_call: TRBD2
v_call: TRBV7-3
cdr3_nt: TGTGCCAGCAGCTCCGGGGGGTTGGACATTCAGTACTTC
cdr3_aa: CASSSGGLDIQYF

j_call: TRBJ2-7
clone_size: NA
d_call: TRBD2
v_call: TRBV6-1
cdr3_nt: TGTGCCAGCAGTGCACTAGCGGGGGGGTACGAGCAGTACTTC
cdr3_aa: CASSALAGGYEQYF

j_call: TRBJ1-1
clone_size: few
d_call: NA
v_call: TRBV6-5
cdr3_nt: TGTGCCAGCAGTCCTCGACGGGGAAACACTGAAGCTTTCTTT
cdr3_aa: CASSPRRGNTEAFF

j_call: TRBJ1-4
clone_size: NA
d_call: NA
v_call: TRBV7-9
cdr3_nt: TGTGCCAGCAGCTTAAGAGAGACTAATGAAAAACTGTTTTTT
cdr3_aa: CASSLRETNEKLFF

j_call: TRBJ2-3
clone_size: NA
d_call: TRBD1
v_call: TRBV29-1
cdr3_nt: TGCAGCGTTGCCGGACAGGGCCAGAGGGGGGGCACAGATACGCAGTATTTT
cdr3_aa: CSVAGQGQRGGTDTQYF

j_call: TRBJ2-3
clone_size: NA
d_call: TRBD2
v_call: TRBV7-2
cdr3_nt: TGTGCCAGCAGCTCGCGGGGGGGCATGGATACGCAGTATTTT
cdr3_aa: CASSSRGGMDTQYF

j_call: TRBJ2-1
clone_size: NA
d_call: TRBD1
v_call: TRBV5-1
cdr3_nt: TGCGCCAGCAGCTTGGCCGAGGGGACAGGTACCTACAATGAGCAGTTCTTC
cdr3_aa: CASSLAEGTGTYNEQFF

j_call: TRBJ2-3
clone_size: once
d_call: TRBD1
v_call: TRBV29-1
cdr3_nt: TGCAGCGTTGTTCCCCGGGACAGGAGCACAGATACGCAGTATTTT
cdr3_aa: CSVVPRDRSTDTQYF

j_call: TRBJ1-2
clone_size: NA
d_call: NA
v_call: TRBV7-2
cdr3_nt: TGTGCCAGCAGCTCCAGCACCGGGAACTATGGCTACACCTTC
cdr3_aa: CASSSSTGNYGYTF

j_call: TRBJ2-3
clone_size: once
d_call: TRBD1
v_call: TRBV7-9
cdr3_nt: TGTGCCAGCAGCTCCATCAGACAGGGAGTAGCAGATACGCAGTATTTT
cdr3_aa: CASSSIRQGVADTQYF